This T cell receptor beta chain was retrieved from a study of blood T cell repertoires in COVID-19. Clones were read by immunoSEQ multiplex PCR, and TCRdb kept only the in-frame ones, dropping some. The sample holds about 190,000 clones; approximately 84% are singletons and the top ten take roughly 3.2%. CDR1 is SQVTM and CDR2 is ANQGSEA in the germline V gene. Losses at the gene ends were 7 bases for V and 5 bases for J; bases not matched to a gene: 5. The CDR3 is 13 amino acids. The genes are TRBV29-1 and TRBJ1-1, with 12 positions matching TRBD1. Sequenced: PBMCs or T cells enriched from blood (not recorded which). This TCR was sampled from a woman aged 30 to 39 who had recovered from COVID-19. CDR3 nucleotide sequence: TGCAGCGGGGACAGGGGGCGAAGTACTGAAGCTTTCTTT. Its translation: CSGDRGRSTEAFF.